The T cell receptor (beta chain) described here comes from a study of neoadjuvant anti-PD-1 for oral cavity cancer. Overall study context: Non-progressing patients received a fourth nivolumab dose near day 43, then surgery on days 50-56.

V lost 0 bases and J 3 bases, leaving 9 bases between the germline ends. This CDR3 is built from 16 residues. Germline loops: CDR1 LGHNA, CDR2 YSLEER. The data were produced by immunoSEQ multiplex PCR, yet TCRdb's version contains in-frame clones alone and is incomplete. The sample includes over 30,000 clones, around four fifths of them seen just once. Time point denoted: after neoadjuvant nivolumab, at surgical resection. This material consisted of PBMCs, taken after nivolumab (anti-PD-1) treatment. The V call is TRBV4-3, the J call TRBJ2-6; D assignment may be TRBD1 or TRBD2 (5 bases each). This clonotype was sampled from a person aged 35-80 years with oral cavity squamous cell carcinoma. Here the CDR3 reads CASSQERGLGANVLTF. CDR3 DNA sequence: TGCGCCAGCAGCCAAGAGAGGGGTCTTGGGGCCAACGTCCTGACTTTC.